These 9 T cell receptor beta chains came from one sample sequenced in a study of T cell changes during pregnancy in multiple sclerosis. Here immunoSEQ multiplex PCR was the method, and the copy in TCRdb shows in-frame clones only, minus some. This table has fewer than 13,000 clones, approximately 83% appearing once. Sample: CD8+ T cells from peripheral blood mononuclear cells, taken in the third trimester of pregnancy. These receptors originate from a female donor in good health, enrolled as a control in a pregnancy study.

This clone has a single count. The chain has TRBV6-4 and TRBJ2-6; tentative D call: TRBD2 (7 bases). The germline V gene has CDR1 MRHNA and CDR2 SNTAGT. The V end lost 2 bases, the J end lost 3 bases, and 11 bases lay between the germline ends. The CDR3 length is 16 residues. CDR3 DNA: TGTGCCAGCAGTGACGCGGGGGCCAGTGGGGCCAACGTCCTGACTTTC. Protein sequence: CASSDAGASGANVLTF.

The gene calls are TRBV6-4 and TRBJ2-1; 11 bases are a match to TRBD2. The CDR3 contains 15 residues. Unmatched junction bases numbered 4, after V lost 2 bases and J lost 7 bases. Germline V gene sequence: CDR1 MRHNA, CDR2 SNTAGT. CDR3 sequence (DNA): TGTGCCAGCAGTGACCTAGCGGGAGGTCCGAATGAGCAGTTCTTC. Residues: CASSDLAGGPNEQFF.

The CDR3 protein is CARSRPPPVYEQYF. The CDR3 DNA is TGTGCCAGAAGCCGTCCCCCCCCGGTATACGAGCAGTACTTC. The J gene is TRBJ2-7, the V gene TRBV5-3; D call uncertain. TRBV5-3 is given ORF status, its function remaining uncertain. Trimming shortened V by 4 bases and J by 4 bases, and 15 bases separated the two germline ends. The length of the CDR3 is 14 residues.

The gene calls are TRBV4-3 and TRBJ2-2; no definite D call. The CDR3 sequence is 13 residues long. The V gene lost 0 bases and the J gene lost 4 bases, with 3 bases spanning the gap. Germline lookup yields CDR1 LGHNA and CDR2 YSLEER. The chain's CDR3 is CASSQDFTGELFF. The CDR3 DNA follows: TGCGCCAGCAGCCAAGACTTCACCGGGGAGCTGTTTTTT.

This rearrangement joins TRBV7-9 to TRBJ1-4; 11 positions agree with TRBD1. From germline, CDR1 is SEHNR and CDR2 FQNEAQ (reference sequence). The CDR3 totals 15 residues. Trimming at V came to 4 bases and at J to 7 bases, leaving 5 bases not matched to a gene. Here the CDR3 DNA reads TGTGCCAGCAGCTCCCCCGGGACAGGGGGTGAAAAACTGTTTTTT. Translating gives CASSSPGTGGEKLFF.

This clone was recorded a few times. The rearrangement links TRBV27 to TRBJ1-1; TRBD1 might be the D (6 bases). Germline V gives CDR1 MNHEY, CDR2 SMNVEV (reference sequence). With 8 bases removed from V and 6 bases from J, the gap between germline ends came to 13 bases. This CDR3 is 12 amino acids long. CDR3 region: CASSYGGAEAFF. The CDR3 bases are TGTGCCAGCTCTTATGGGGGCGCTGAAGCTTTCTTT.

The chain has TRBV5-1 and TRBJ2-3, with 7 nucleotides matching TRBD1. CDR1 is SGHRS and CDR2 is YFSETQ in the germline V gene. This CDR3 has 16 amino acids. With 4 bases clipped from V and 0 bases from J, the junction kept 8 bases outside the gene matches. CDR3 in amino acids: CASSLLEGASTDTQYF. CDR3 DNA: TGCGCCAGCAGCCTGTTAGAGGGGGCGAGCACAGATACGCAGTATTTT.

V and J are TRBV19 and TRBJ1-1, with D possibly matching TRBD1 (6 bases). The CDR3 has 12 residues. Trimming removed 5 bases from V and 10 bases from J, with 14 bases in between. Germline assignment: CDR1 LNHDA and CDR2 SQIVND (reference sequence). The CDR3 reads CASSHREGGAFF. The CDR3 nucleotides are TGTGCCAGTAGTCACAGGGAAGGAGGAGCTTTCTTT.

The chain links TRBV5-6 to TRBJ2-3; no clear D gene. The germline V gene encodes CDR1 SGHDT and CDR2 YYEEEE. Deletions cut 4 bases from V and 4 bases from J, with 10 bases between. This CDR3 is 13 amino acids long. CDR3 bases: TGTGCCAGCAGCGCATCTAGATCAGATACGCAGTATTTT. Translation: CASSASRSDTQYF.